This entry describes one T cell receptor (beta chain). Its target is not known. Using its own MiXCR run on the 5' RACE reads, TCRdb lists one record per CDR3 protein. The table includes 1.5 million or so distinct CDR3 sequences, under 35% detected once. These data are taken from a study of identical twins. Whole-study findings and limits: Analyses of zero insertions could be partly confounded by invariant MAIT and iNKT cells. Abundant beta clonotypes from cord blood bore fewer insertions; memory repertoires lacked this pattern.

V shed 2 bases and J 7 bases; nucleotides not matched to a gene: 8. The CDR3 has 15 residues. Germline V gene lookup returns CDR1 SGHTA and CDR2 FQGNSA. The sequencing input was cord blood. The origin of this receptor is a newborn girl in good health. This chain links TRBV7-2 with TRBJ2-1; 7 bases map to TRBD2. The CDR3 coding sequence is TGTGCCAGCAGCTTACGAGCGGGGACCCCTAATGAGCAGTTCTTC. Translation: CASSLRAGTPNEQFF.